This is a list of T cell receptor beta chains from one sample in a study of CD8 T cells in Susac syndrome. TCRdb called the immunoSEQ multiplex PCR reads again in MiXCR, with one record for every CDR3 protein. This table has tens of thousands of distinct CDR3 sequences, approximately 93% appearing once. The specimen sequenced was CD8+ T cells from PBMCs. The origin of the receptors is a human donor with Susac syndrome. The CDR3 runs from the conserved cysteine through the conserved F or W. The D gene is left open where the match is weak. Clone size is stated in some rows and not others, as once, few, many or a class when expanded.

V gene: TRBV12-3/TRBV12-4
J gene: TRBJ2-3
clone size: .
D gene: TRBD1
CDR3 protein: CASSQPDRATDTQYF
CDR3 DNA: TGTGCCAGCAGTCAACCGGACAGGGCGACAGATACGCAGTATTTT

V gene: TRBV6-6
J gene: TRBJ2-5
clone size: .
D gene: .
CDR3 protein: CASSYVQVPRQETQYF
CDR3 DNA: TGTGCCAGCAGTTACGTTCAGGTCCCCCGCCAAGAGACCCAGTACTTC

V gene: TRBV19
J gene: TRBJ2-7
clone size: .
D gene: TRBD1
CDR3 protein: CASSIEAGGYEQYF
CDR3 DNA: TGTGCCAGTAGTATAGAAGCAGGGGGCTACGAGCAGTACTTC

V gene: TRBV7-2
J gene: TRBJ2-5
clone size: .
D gene: .
CDR3 protein: CASSSPPLWQETQYF
CDR3 DNA: TGTGCCAGCAGCTCTCCCCCACTTTGGCAGGAGACCCAGTACTTC

V gene: TRBV25-1
J gene: TRBJ1-2
clone size: .
D gene: .
CDR3 protein: CASSEGAGHLRGYGYTF
CDR3 DNA: TGTGCCAGCAGTGAAGGGGCAGGGCACCTGAGGGGCTATGGCTACACCTTC

V gene: TRBV21-1
J gene: TRBJ1-6
clone size: .
D gene: .
CDR3 protein: CASSTGRGDNTSPLHF
CDR3 DNA: TGTGCCAGCAGCACCGGGAGAGGGGACAACACTTCACCCCTCCACTTT

V gene: TRBV30
J gene: TRBJ2-7
clone size: .
D gene: TRBD2
CDR3 protein: CAWYEKGLAGQPPYEQYF
CDR3 DNA: TGTGCCTGGTACGAAAAGGGACTAGCGGGACAGCCCCCATACGAGCAGTACTTC

V gene: TRBV7-9
J gene: TRBJ2-2
clone size: .
D gene: TRBD2
CDR3 protein: CASSPTSGNIFTGELFF
CDR3 DNA: TGTGCCAGCAGTCCGACTAGCGGGAACATTTTTACCGGGGAGCTGTTTTTT

V gene: TRBV28
J gene: TRBJ1-2
clone size: once
D gene: .
CDR3 protein: CASMPGTEGYGYTF
CDR3 DNA: TGTGCCAGCATGCCCGGGACGGAGGGGTATGGCTACACCTTC

V gene: TRBV4-1
J gene: TRBJ2-3
clone size: .
D gene: .
CDR3 protein: CASSQREGGMYTQYF
CDR3 DNA: TGCGCCAGCAGCCAAAGGGAGGGGGGGATGTATACGCAGTATTTT

V gene: TRBV28
J gene: TRBJ2-4
clone size: .
D gene: .
CDR3 protein: CASSPPQNIQYF
CDR3 DNA: TGTGCCAGCAGCCCCCCCCAAAACATTCAGTACTTC

V gene: TRBV6-4
J gene: TRBJ2-6
clone size: .
D gene: .
CDR3 protein: CASSDFSRIHLRGANVLTF
CDR3 DNA: TGTGCCAGCAGTGACTTCAGTAGGATTCACTTACGTGGGGCCAACGTCCTGACTTTC

V gene: TRBV24-1
J gene: TRBJ2-1
clone size: .
D gene: TRBD1
CDR3 protein: CATSDPGQGATEQFF
CDR3 DNA: TGTGCCACCAGTGATCCCGGACAGGGGGCGACTGAGCAGTTCTTC

V gene: TRBV30
J gene: TRBJ2-1
clone size: .
D gene: TRBD1
CDR3 protein: CAWEGTAYNEQFF
CDR3 DNA: TGTGCCTGGGAGGGGACAGCCTACAATGAGCAGTTCTTC

V gene: TRBV2
J gene: TRBJ2-5
clone size: .
D gene: .
CDR3 protein: CASSDEGDVQETQYF
CDR3 DNA: TGTGCCAGCAGTGATGAAGGGGACGTCCAAGAGACCCAGTACTTC

V gene: TRBV9
J gene: TRBJ2-5
clone size: .
D gene: TRBD1
CDR3 protein: CASSDGTGSLETQYF
CDR3 DNA: TGTGCCAGCAGCGACGGGACAGGTAGTTTGGAGACCCAGTACTTC

V gene: TRBV15
J gene: TRBJ2-6
clone size: .
D gene: .
CDR3 protein: CATSREGISGANVLTF
CDR3 DNA: TGTGCCACCAGCAGAGAAGGGATCTCTGGGGCCAACGTCCTGACTTTC

V gene: TRBV30
J gene: TRBJ2-3
clone size: .
D gene: TRBD2
CDR3 protein: CAWSGLAGGPVRTDTQYF
CDR3 DNA: TGTGCCTGGAGTGGACTAGCGGGAGGGCCCGTACGCACAGATACGCAGTATTTT

V gene: TRBV9
J gene: TRBJ2-1
clone size: .
D gene: TRBD1
CDR3 protein: CASSVPGTETYNEQFF
CDR3 DNA: TGTGCCAGCAGCGTCCCCGGGACAGAGACCTACAATGAGCAGTTCTTC

V gene: TRBV27
J gene: TRBJ2-2
clone size: .
D gene: .
CDR3 protein: CASSPLGTSFTGELFF
CDR3 DNA: TGTGCCAGCAGTCCCCTGGGGACCTCCTTCACCGGGGAGCTGTTTTTT

V gene: TRBV6-1
J gene: TRBJ2-3
clone size: few
D gene: .
CDR3 protein: CASSSDSTDTQYF
CDR3 DNA: TGTGCCAGCAGTTCTGATTCCACAGATACGCAGTATTTT

V gene: TRBV12-5
J gene: TRBJ2-7
clone size: .
D gene: TRBD1
CDR3 protein: CASGPSGTGGIEQYF
CDR3 DNA: TGTGCTAGTGGCCCCTCCGGGACAGGGGGCATCGAGCAGTACTTC

V gene: TRBV7-2
J gene: TRBJ2-1
clone size: .
D gene: .
CDR3 protein: CASSLPIMPTVTPNNEQFF
CDR3 DNA: TGTGCCAGCAGCCTACCCATCATGCCGACAGTCACCCCCAACAATGAGCAGTTCTTC

V gene: TRBV10-3
J gene: TRBJ2-7
clone size: .
D gene: TRBD2
CDR3 protein: CAASRGQPGLAEYEQYF
CDR3 DNA: TGTGCCGCAAGCCGGGGACAGCCGGGACTAGCTGAATACGAGCAGTACTTC

V gene: TRBV29-1
J gene: TRBJ2-1
clone size: .
D gene: .
CDR3 protein: CSTGPDNEQFF
CDR3 DNA: TGCAGCACCGGACCCGACAATGAGCAGTTCTTC

V gene: TRBV3-1
J gene: TRBJ2-7
clone size: .
D gene: TRBD2
CDR3 protein: CASSRSFPSGVESYEQYF
CDR3 DNA: TGTGCCAGCAGCAGAAGTTTCCCGAGCGGGGTAGAGTCCTACGAGCAGTACTTC

V gene: TRBV5-6
J gene: TRBJ1-1
clone size: few
D gene: .
CDR3 protein: CASSLSWELGTAFF
CDR3 DNA: TGTGCCAGCAGCTTATCGTGGGAATTGGGGACGGCTTTCTTT

V gene: TRBV5-1
J gene: TRBJ1-2
clone size: .
D gene: TRBD1
CDR3 protein: CASSGDSYGYTF
CDR3 DNA: TGCGCCAGCAGCGGGGACAGCTATGGCTACACCTTC

V gene: TRBV28
J gene: TRBJ2-3
clone size: .
D gene: TRBD2
CDR3 protein: CASSLYQGLAGASTDTQYF
CDR3 DNA: TGTGCCAGCAGTTTATACCAGGGTCTGGCGGGAGCTAGCACAGATACGCAGTATTTT

V gene: TRBV6-2/TRBV6-3
J gene: TRBJ2-5
clone size: .
D gene: .
CDR3 protein: CASSYPGRLETQYF
CDR3 DNA: TGTGCCAGCAGTTACCCGGGACGGTTGGAGACCCAGTACTTC

V gene: TRBV2
J gene: TRBJ2-7
clone size: .
D gene: .
CDR3 protein: CASSEVGTYEQYF
CDR3 DNA: TGTGCCAGCAGTGAGGTAGGAACCTACGAGCAGTACTTC

V gene: TRBV4-3
J gene: TRBJ1-5
clone size: .
D gene: .
CDR3 protein: CASSQEVWGFDHSNQPQHF
CDR3 DNA: TGCGCCAGCAGCCAAGAAGTATGGGGATTCGACCATAGCAATCAGCCCCAGCATTTT

V gene: TRBV11-3
J gene: TRBJ2-1
clone size: .
D gene: TRBD1
CDR3 protein: CASSSQGALRNEQFF
CDR3 DNA: TGTGCCAGCAGCTCACAGGGGGCTCTTAGGAATGAGCAGTTCTTC

V gene: TRBV4-3
J gene: TRBJ2-7
clone size: .
D gene: TRBD2
CDR3 protein: CASSQDLAGAREQYF
CDR3 DNA: TGCGCCAGCAGCCAAGACCTAGCGGGGGCCAGGGAGCAGTACTTC

V gene: TRBV7-9
J gene: TRBJ2-2
clone size: .
D gene: .
CDR3 protein: CASSMARELFF
CDR3 DNA: TGTGCCAGCAGCATGGCGCGGGAGCTGTTTTTT

V gene: TRBV12-3/TRBV12-4
J gene: TRBJ1-5
clone size: .
D gene: TRBD1
CDR3 protein: CASSLTSGGQPQHF
CDR3 DNA: TGTGCCAGCAGTTTAACGTCAGGGGGTCAGCCCCAGCATTTT

V gene: TRBV5-1
J gene: TRBJ1-1
clone size: .
D gene: .
CDR3 protein: CASSLDWGHTEAFF
CDR3 DNA: TGCGCCAGCAGCTTGGACTGGGGGCACACTGAAGCTTTCTTT

V gene: TRBV20-1
J gene: TRBJ2-1
clone size: .
D gene: TRBD2
CDR3 protein: CSARTSGRADEQFF
CDR3 DNA: TGCAGTGCTAGGACTAGCGGGAGGGCCGACGAGCAGTTCTTC

V gene: TRBV20-1
J gene: TRBJ2-1
clone size: .
D gene: .
CDR3 protein: CSARDQGRGYNEQFF
CDR3 DNA: TGCAGTGCTAGAGATCAGGGACGAGGATACAATGAGCAGTTCTTC

V gene: TRBV28
J gene: TRBJ1-2
clone size: .
D gene: TRBD1
CDR3 protein: CASSIGQGFYGYTF
CDR3 DNA: TGTGCCAGCAGTATCGGACAGGGGTTCTATGGCTACACCTTC

V gene: TRBV18
J gene: TRBJ2-3
clone size: once
D gene: TRBD1
CDR3 protein: CASTWTGTTDTQYF
CDR3 DNA: TGTGCCAGCACCTGGACAGGGACGACAGATACGCAGTATTTT

V gene: TRBV28
J gene: TRBJ2-1
clone size: .
D gene: TRBD2
CDR3 protein: CASSIPAGVKNEQFF
CDR3 DNA: TGTGCCAGCAGCATCCCAGCGGGAGTTAAAAATGAGCAGTTCTTC

V gene: TRBV12-3/TRBV12-4
J gene: TRBJ2-7
clone size: .
D gene: .
CDR3 protein: CASSLRQAYEQYF
CDR3 DNA: TGTGCCAGCAGTTTACGGCAGGCCTACGAGCAGTACTTC

V gene: TRBV7-9
J gene: TRBJ2-7
clone size: .
D gene: .
CDR3 protein: CARTGRTSYEQYF
CDR3 DNA: TGTGCCAGGACGGGCAGGACATCCTACGAGCAGTACTTC

V gene: TRBV6-6
J gene: TRBJ2-1
clone size: .
D gene: .
CDR3 protein: CASRLGQTNEQFF
CDR3 DNA: TGTGCCAGCAGATTAGGACAGACCAATGAGCAGTTCTTC

V gene: TRBV29-1
J gene: TRBJ2-1
clone size: .
D gene: TRBD2
CDR3 protein: CNVGLAGYNEQFF
CDR3 DNA: TGCAACGTTGGACTAGCGGGGTACAATGAGCAGTTCTTC

V gene: TRBV4-3
J gene: TRBJ1-2
clone size: .
D gene: .
CDR3 protein: CASSQDHTDRNYGYTF
CDR3 DNA: TGCGCCAGCAGCCAAGACCACACGGACAGAAACTATGGCTACACCTTC

V gene: TRBV6-5
J gene: TRBJ1-5
clone size: once
D gene: .
CDR3 protein: CASSWGRGNQPQHF
CDR3 DNA: TGTGCCAGCAGTTGGGGGCGAGGCAATCAGCCCCAGCATTTT

V gene: TRBV4-2
J gene: TRBJ1-2
clone size: .
D gene: .
CDR3 protein: CASSFRTAHYGYTF
CDR3 DNA: TGTGCCAGCAGCTTCCGGACAGCCCACTATGGCTACACCTTC

V gene: TRBV29-1
J gene: TRBJ2-7
clone size: .
D gene: .
CDR3 protein: CSVLTEPYEQYF
CDR3 DNA: TGCAGCGTATTGACAGAGCCCTACGAGCAGTACTTC

V gene: TRBV4-2
J gene: TRBJ2-7
clone size: .
D gene: .
CDR3 protein: CASRPDRSAYEQYF
CDR3 DNA: TGTGCCAGCAGGCCCGACAGGTCGGCCTACGAGCAGTACTTC

V gene: TRBV20-1
J gene: TRBJ2-1
clone size: .
D gene: TRBD1
CDR3 protein: CSVGQGALQVYNEQFF
CDR3 DNA: TGCAGTGTCGGCCAGGGGGCCCTCCAGGTCTACAATGAGCAGTTCTTC

V gene: TRBV19
J gene: TRBJ1-6
clone size: .
D gene: .
CDR3 protein: CASSPSPGYLYNSPLHF
CDR3 DNA: TGTGCCAGTAGTCCCAGCCCGGGGTACCTCTATAATTCACCCCTCCACTTT

V gene: TRBV7-9
J gene: TRBJ1-1
clone size: .
D gene: .
CDR3 protein: CASSLAGGGPNTEAFF
CDR3 DNA: TGTGCCAGCAGCTTAGCCGGTGGGGGACCGAACACTGAAGCTTTCTTT

V gene: TRBV5-1
J gene: TRBJ2-7
clone size: .
D gene: TRBD2
CDR3 protein: CASSFQRGDSYEQYF
CDR3 DNA: TGCGCCAGCAGCTTCCAGCGGGGGGACTCCTACGAGCAGTACTTC

V gene: TRBV20-1
J gene: TRBJ2-1
clone size: .
D gene: .
CDR3 protein: CSASGGDNEQFF
CDR3 DNA: TGCAGTGCTAGCGGAGGGGACAATGAGCAGTTCTTC

V gene: TRBV7-9
J gene: TRBJ2-7
clone size: .
D gene: .
CDR3 protein: CASSFDITGAYEQYF
CDR3 DNA: TGTGCCAGCAGCTTCGACATCACTGGGGCCTACGAGCAGTACTTC

V gene: TRBV28
J gene: TRBJ2-3
clone size: .
D gene: TRBD2
CDR3 protein: CASSLRAGGGTDTQYF
CDR3 DNA: TGTGCCAGCAGTTTACGGGCGGGAGGGGGAACAGATACGCAGTATTTT

V gene: TRBV29-1
J gene: TRBJ1-2
clone size: .
D gene: .
CDR3 protein: CSVEDSNYGYTF
CDR3 DNA: TGCAGCGTAGAGGACAGCAACTATGGCTACACCTTC